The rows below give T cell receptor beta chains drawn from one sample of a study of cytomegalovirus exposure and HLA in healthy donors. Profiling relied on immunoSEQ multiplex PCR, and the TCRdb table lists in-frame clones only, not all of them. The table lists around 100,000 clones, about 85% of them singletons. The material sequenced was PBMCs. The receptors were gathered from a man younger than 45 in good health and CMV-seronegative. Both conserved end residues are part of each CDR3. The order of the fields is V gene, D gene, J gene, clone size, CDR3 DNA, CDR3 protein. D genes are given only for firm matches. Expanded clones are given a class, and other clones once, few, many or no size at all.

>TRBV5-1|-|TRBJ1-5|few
TGCGCCAGCAGATCGGAGGGAAGTCAGCCCCAGCATTTT
CASRSEGSQPQHF
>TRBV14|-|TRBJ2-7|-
TGTGCCAGCAGCAAACTAGCCGGCGGCTACGAGCAGTACTTC
CASSKLAGGYEQYF
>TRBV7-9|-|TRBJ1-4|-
TGTGCCAGCAGCGTAAGGACAGCAACTAATGAAAAACTGTTTTTT
CASSVRTATNEKLFF
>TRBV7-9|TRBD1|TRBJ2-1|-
TGTGCCAGCAGCTTGCGGACAGGGGGGGATGAGCAGTTCTTC
CASSLRTGGDEQFF
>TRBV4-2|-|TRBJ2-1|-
TGTGCCAGCAGCCCCAAGCAGGGTAATGAGCAGTTCTTC
CASSPKQGNEQFF
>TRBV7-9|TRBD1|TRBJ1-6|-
TGTGCCAGCAGCCCGGCACAGGGGTTCAATTCACCCCTCCACTTT
CASSPAQGFNSPLHF
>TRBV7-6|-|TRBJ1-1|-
TGTGCCAGCAAAGGTAGCGCGAACACTGAAGCTTTCTTT
CASKGSANTEAFF
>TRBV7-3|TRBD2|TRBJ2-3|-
TGTGCCAGCAGCCCCACCGGGGGGGCCAGGGATACGCAGTATTTT
CASSPTGGARDTQYF
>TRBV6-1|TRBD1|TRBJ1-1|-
TGTGCCAGCAGGGGTCAAGGGGGCGCGAAAAAAGCTTTCTTT
CASRGQGGAKKAFF
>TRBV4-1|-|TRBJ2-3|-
TGCGCCAGCAGCCATCTTCTGGATACGCAGTATTTT
CASSHLLDTQYF
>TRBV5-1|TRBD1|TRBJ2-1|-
TGCGCCAGCAGCTTGGAGGGGGCCACTTACAATGAGCAGTTCTTC
CASSLEGATYNEQFF
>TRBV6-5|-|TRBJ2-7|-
TGTGCCAGCAGTTACTCGACGGGGGGCCTCTACGAGCAGTACTTC
CASSYSTGGLYEQYF
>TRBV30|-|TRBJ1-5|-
TGTGCCTGGACAGGACATGTTCGGCAGCCCCAGCATTTT
CAWTGHVRQPQHF
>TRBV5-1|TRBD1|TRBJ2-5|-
TGCGCCAGCAGCCCGGGACAGGGGGCAAATAACCAAGAGACCCAGTACTTC
CASSPGQGANNQETQYF